The T cell receptor beta chain described here comes from a study of blood T cell repertoires in COVID-19. Profiling relied on immunoSEQ multiplex PCR, and the TCRdb table lists in-frame clones only, not all of them. The table has over 450,000 clones, roughly 87% seen once. The V gene lost 4 bases and the J gene lost 5 bases, with 15 bases spanning the gap. CDR3 size: 14 residues. CDR1 is SGHRS, CDR2 YFSETQ, per germline. The V gene is TRBV5-1, the J gene TRBJ1-2; D perhaps matches TRBD1 (6 bases). The sequence was obtained from a man in his late teens or twenties with COVID-19, enrolled during active disease. Sequencing input: peripheral blood. The CDR3, as DNA: TGCGCCAGCAGCACGTGGACAGAGGGTTATGGCTACACCTTC. This codes for CASSTWTEGYGYTF.